These 31 T cell receptor beta chains share one sample of origin, sequenced in a study of T cell repertoires in cytomegalovirus infection (dated by TCRdb to between 2018 and 2020). Instrument used: Illumina HiSeq 1500. Starting from the raw public reads, TCRdb applied fastp trimming at Q25, assembled clones with MiXCR and retained in-frame beta chains. Records with the same CDR3 protein are collapsed into one entry carrying the most frequent genes and DNA. In this sample the table shows under 250,000 distinct CDR3 sequences, about 12% of which occur a single time. The ten most abundant clones make up roughly 1.7% of the sample. Sequenced sample: PBMCs. The receptors come from a human donor in good health (CMV status not recorded). Some clones in this sample may be carry-over from other donors' samples.

Regarding this clonotype: A junction boundary mismatches the germline segment, possibly from a read error. The chain joins TRBV7-2 to TRBJ2-3; the match to TRBD1 covers 9 bases. Germline V gene lookup returns CDR1 SGHTA and CDR2 FQGNSA. The length of the CDR3 is 16 residues. Here the CDR3 DNA reads TGCGCCAACAACAACACGACCGGGACAGGGCAAGATACGCAGTATTTT. This sequence encodes CANNNTTGTGQDTQYF.

This clonotype was found many times. The genes are TRBV7-2 and TRBJ2-7; TRBD1 matches at 10 bases. J lost 7 bases, V lost 4 bases, and 7 bases had no gene match. CDR3 length: 14 amino acids. The germline V gene encodes CDR1 SGHTA and CDR2 FQGNSA. In DNA, the CDR3 is TGTGCCAGCAGCTCAACCGGGACAGGGGTGGAGCAGTACTTC. It yields the protein CASSSTGTGVEQYF.

At least ten counts were recorded for this clonotype. CDR3 sequence: CASSYSLGTGQPQHF. DNA of the CDR3: TGTGCCAGCAGTTACTCTTTAGGGACGGGTCAGCCCCAGCATTTT. The V and J genes are TRBV6-5 and TRBJ1-5, with D tentatively TRBD1 (5 bases). Deletions cut 0 bases from V and 6 bases from J, with 12 bases between. CDR1 is MNHEY, CDR2 SVGAGI, per germline. The CDR3 consists of 15 residues.

This chain connects TRBV6-2 or TRBV6-3 to TRBJ2-3; D possibly corresponds to TRBD1 (5 bases). V was shortened by 3 bases and J by 2 bases, with 9 bases between the two germline ends. Looked up from germline, CDR1 is MNHEY and CDR2 is SVGEGT. This CDR3 has 14 amino acids. The CDR3 DNA follows: TGTGCCAGCAGTTATCTCAGGGTCACAGATACGCAGTATTTT. Its translation is CASSYLRVTDTQYF.

The genes are TRBV28 and TRBJ2-5, with D possibly TRBD2 on 5 matching bases. V was shortened by 0 bases and J by 4 bases, with 12 bases between the two germline ends. The CDR3 length is 15 residues. From germline, CDR1 is MDHEN and CDR2 SYDVKM. The CDR3 sequence: CASSLWASEGETQYF. The CDR3 nucleotides read TGTGCCAGCAGTTTATGGGCCTCTGAGGGAGAGACCCAGTACTTC.

The chain links TRBV6-2 or TRBV6-3 to TRBJ2-1; 9 bases are a match to TRBD2. J lost 1 base, V lost 4 bases, and 2 bases had no gene match. Germline CDR1 is MNHEY and CDR2 is SVGEGT. This CDR3 region has 15 residues. CDR3 sequence: CASSSSGDSYNEQFF. The DNA for the CDR3 is TGTGCCAGCAGTTCTAGCGGGGATTCCTACAATGAGCAGTTCTTC.

This chain uses TRBV3-1 with TRBJ2-3; the D gene is possibly TRBD2 (5 bases). Per germline, CDR1 LGHDT and CDR2 YNNKEL (reference sequence). The CDR3 totals 14 residues. V was pared by 6 bases and J by 3 bases, with 13 bases between. The DNA of the CDR3 is TGTGCCAGCAGGTTAACAGAGGGAACAGATACGCAGTATTTT. Translating gives CASRLTEGTDTQYF.

The table lists this clonotype with many counts. The chain is built from TRBV6-2 or TRBV6-3 and TRBJ2-2, with 8 bases lining up with TRBD1. After removal of 7 bases from V and 0 bases from J, the junction contained 10 bases not matched to a gene. From germline, CDR1 is MNHEY and CDR2 SVGEGT. The CDR3 spans 17 residues. Written as DNA, the CDR3 is TGTGCCAGCACTCTACGCGGACAGGGAGCGAACACCGGGGAGCTGTTTTTT. Residues: CASTLRGQGANTGELFF.

This clonotype was observed many times. The V call is TRBV10-3, the J call TRBJ2-1, with 16 positions matching TRBD2. The V gene end was trimmed by 0 bases and the J gene end by 7 bases; junction bases not matched to a gene: 9. CDR1 ENHRY and CDR2 SYGVKD come from the germline V gene. CDR3 length equals 19 residues. DNA for the CDR3: TGTGCCATCAGTGAGTCGATGGGACTAGCGGGAGGGCCTAGGAATGAGCAGTTCTTC. This gives the protein CAISESMGLAGGPRNEQFF.

A few counts support this clonotype. V and J are TRBV19 and TRBJ2-5; 7 bases line up with TRBD1. The V and J ends lost 1 base and 1 base, in that order; junction bases with no gene match: 3. The CDR3 length is 15 residues. Germline loops: CDR1 LNHDA, CDR2 SQIVND (reference sequence). The CDR3 region has the DNA TGTGCCAGTAGTATAGTAGGGACAGCCCAAGAGACCCAGTACTTC. Protein product: CASSIVGTAQETQYF.

This clonotype was detected ten times or more. The chain employs TRBV7-9 and TRBJ2-7; tentatively, D is TRBD2 (6 bases). Trimming cost V 3 bases and J 6 bases, with 12 bases left between them. The CDR3 runs to 13 residues. Germline values: CDR1 SEHNR, CDR2 FQNEAQ (reference sequence). DNA for the CDR3: TGTGCCAGCAGCTTCGGAGGGCCGAGCGAGCAGTACTTC. It translates to CASSFGGPSEQYF.

This clonotype showed up many times. The gene calls are TRBV20-1 and TRBJ2-1; 7 bases match TRBD2. Germline assignment: CDR1 DFQATT and CDR2 SNEGSKA (reference sequence). Trimming removed 1 base from V and 0 bases from J; junction bases left unmatched: 6. This CDR3 has 16 amino acids. The CDR3 DNA reads as TGCAGTGCTAGAGTACCGGGAGGTGGCTCCTACAATGAGCAGTTCTTC. It codes for CSARVPGGGSYNEQFF.

This chain joins TRBV28 and TRBJ2-1; D remains ambiguous. This CDR3 is 13 amino acids long. V was trimmed by 5 bases and J by 9 bases, leaving 14 bases between them. Germline values: CDR1 MDHEN, CDR2 SYDVKM. The CDR3 nucleotides are TGTGCCAGCAGTATATCCCCCTCAATTGAGCAGTTCTTC. This encodes CASSISPSIEQFF.

This clonotype was seen a handful of times. The rearrangement links TRBV20-1 to TRBJ2-2; D uncertain. V gave up 0 bases and J gave up 0 bases, with 14 bases separating them. Germline-derived CDR1 and CDR2 are DFQATT and SNEGSKA (reference sequence). The CDR3 loop spans 17 amino acids. The CDR3 DNA reads as TGCAGTGCTAGAGATTCAGGCGATGTAGCGAACACCGGGGAGCTGTTTTTT. This encodes CSARDSGDVANTGELFF.

This clonotype has at least ten counts. The chain joins TRBV7-2 to TRBJ1-3; D might be TRBD1 (6 bases). CDR3 length: 15 residues. Germline lookup yields CDR1 SGHTA and CDR2 FQGNSA. The V gene lost 1 base and the J gene lost 4 bases, with 11 bases spanning the gap. Here the CDR3 DNA reads TGTGCCAGCAGCTTAGTTGCAGGGGAAGGAAACACCATATATTTT. This sequence encodes CASSLVAGEGNTIYF.

The CDR3 spells CASSPTSGSPDTQYF. Here the CDR3 DNA reads TGTGCCAGCAGCCCGACTAGCGGGAGTCCAGATACGCAGTATTTT. The rearrangement links TRBV14 to TRBJ2-3, with 12 bases fitting TRBD2. There are 15 residues in the CDR3. The V gene end was trimmed by 4 bases and the J gene end by 4 bases; junction bases not matched to a gene: 3. CDR1 is SGHDN and CDR2 is FVKESK in the germline V gene.

Regarding this clonotype: The junction departs from the called germline gene at one end, perhaps through a read error. The gene calls are TRBV12-3 or TRBV12-4 and TRBJ2-7, with TRBD2 matching over 8 bases. The CDR3 has 15 residues. As DNA, the CDR3 is TGTGCCAGCAGTTTACGGCGGGGGGCCTCCCACGAGCAGTACTTC. It is translated as CASSLRRGASHEQYF.

This clonotype was seen repeatedly, ten times or more. The rearrangement joins TRBV7-2 to TRBJ2-1, with 7 bases aligning to TRBD2. This CDR3 contains 15 residues. The V gene's germline CDR1 is SGHTA and CDR2 FQGNSA. V trimming: 1 base; J trimming: 4 bases; junction bases outside the gene matches: 4. The CDR3 sequence: CASSLGPGGYNEQFF. The CDR3 coding sequence is TGTGCCAGCAGCTTAGGACCGGGAGGTTACAATGAGCAGTTCTTC.

The chain is built from TRBV2 and TRBJ2-7, with a tentative D call TRBD1 (6 bases). Germline CDR1 and CDR2: SNHLY and FYNNEI. The CDR3 spans 12 residues. V was pared by 4 bases and J by 3 bases, with 7 bases between. CDR3 amino acids: CASSGRGYEQYF. The CDR3 bases are TGTGCCAGCAGTGGCAGGGGCTACGAGCAGTACTTC.

Ten or more counts support this clonotype. The chain employs TRBV7-3 and TRBJ2-1, with 10 positions matching TRBD2. This CDR3 is built from 15 residues. Germline CDR1 SGHTA, CDR2 FQGTGA. V lost 5 bases to trimming and J lost 2 bases; unmatched junction nucleotides: 3. The CDR3 bases are TGTGCCAGCAGCCCTACTAGCGGGGCCTACAATGAGCAGTTCTTC. Translation gives CASSPTSGAYNEQFF.

This clonotype showed up many times. V and J are TRBV7-2 and TRBJ1-3; no firm D call. The V gene's germline CDR1 is SGHTA and CDR2 FQGNSA. CDR3 size: 16 residues. V was cut by 0 bases and J by 0 bases, with 9 bases left in between. The chain's CDR3 is CASSLAGTYSGNTIYF. In DNA, the CDR3 is TGTGCCAGCAGCTTAGCTGGCACCTACTCTGGAAACACCATATATTTT. The whole variable domain, remainder taken from reference TRBV7-2 and TRBJ1-3, is GAGVSQSPSNKVTEKGKDVELRCDPISGHTALYWYRQSLGQGLEFLIYFQGNSAPDKSGLPSDRFSAERTGGSVSTLTIQRTQQEDSAVYLCASSLAGTYSGNTIYFGEGSWLTVV.

The rearrangement links TRBV12-3 or TRBV12-4 to TRBJ1-2; 7 positions agree with TRBD1. V was clipped by 8 bases and J by 1 base; unmatched bases: 4. The CDR3 is 13 residues long. The CDR3 DNA reads TGTGCCAGCCGGGACAGAAGTAACTATGGCTACACCTTC. Translation gives CASRDRSNYGYTF.

Many counts were recorded for this clonotype. J is TRBJ1-2 and V is TRBV7-2; a weak D match, TRBD1 (5 bases). The CDR3 has 14 amino acids. V shed 3 bases and J shed 7 bases, with 15 bases lying between them. Germline V gene data show CDR1 as SGHTA and CDR2 as FQGNSA. The CDR3 loop reads CASSFGRGDIGYTF. Written as DNA, the CDR3 is TGTGCCAGCAGCTTCGGTAGAGGGGATATTGGCTACACCTTC.

This sequence joins TRBV20-1 and TRBJ1-2, with D unclear. Germline loops: CDR1 DFQATT, CDR2 SNEGSKA (reference sequence). The CDR3 is made up of 11 amino acids. Trimming shortened V by 4 bases and J by 0 bases, and 3 bases separated the two germline ends. The CDR3 DNA is TGCAGTGCTACAGCTAACTATGGCTACACCTTC. It yields the protein CSATANYGYTF.

The genes are TRBV6-2 or TRBV6-3 and TRBJ2-7; perhaps TRBD2 as D (5 bases). Trimming removed 0 bases from V and 0 bases from J, with 15 bases in between. The CDR3 extends over 17 amino acids. Germline V CDR1 and CDR2: MNHEY, SVGEGT. CDR3 region: CASSYSSGRRSSYEQYF. The CDR3 DNA reads as TGTGCCAGCAGTTACTCGAGCGGACGGCGAAGCTCCTACGAGCAGTACTTC.

The chain carries TRBV28 and TRBJ1-1; D is uncertain. CDR1 is MDHEN and CDR2 is SYDVKM in the germline V gene. Trimming left V 11 bases short and J 11 bases short, with 15 bases between. The CDR3 covers 10 residues. The CDR3 coding sequence is TGTGCCGCACGAGGTTCGAGGGCTTTCTTT. Translating gives CAARGSRAFF.

CDR3 DNA: TGTGCCAGCAATTCGTTACTAGCGGGGGGAATCGAGGAGACCCAGTACTTC. Amino acid sequence: CASNSLLAGGIEETQYF. The genes are TRBV6-2 or TRBV6-3 and TRBJ2-5, with 12 positions matching TRBD2. J lost 5 bases, V lost 7 bases, and 14 bases had no gene match. The CDR3 runs 17 residues. Germline V CDR1 and CDR2: MNHEY, SVGEGT.

This clonotype was seen repeatedly, ten times or more. Here the CDR3 reads CASSLGNGPTYEQYF. In DNA, the CDR3 is TGTGCCAGCAGCTTAGGGAACGGCCCCACCTACGAGCAGTACTTC. The chain combines TRBV7-2 with TRBJ2-7; D is unclear. Germline assignment: CDR1 SGHTA and CDR2 FQGNSA. Trimming pared 1 base from V and 2 bases from J, leaving 12 bases between. The CDR3 runs to 15 residues.

This clonotype was recorded at least ten times. This chain joins TRBV7-9 and TRBJ2-5; D is uncertain. In germline, CDR1 is SEHNR, CDR2 FQNEAQ (reference sequence). The V end lost 1 base, the J end lost 6 bases, and 3 bases lay between the germline ends. This CDR3 is 11 amino acids long. CDR3 bases: TGTGCCAGCAGCTTAGACCAGACCCAGTACTTC. Translating gives CASSLDQTQYF.

This clonotype was seen repeatedly, ten times or more. The V call is TRBV7-2, the J call TRBJ2-5; D uncertain. V lost 5 bases and J 5 bases, leaving 15 bases between the germline ends. CDR1 and CDR2 (germline): SGHTA, FQGNSA. The length of the CDR3 is 14 residues. The CDR3 loop is CASSPSKARETQYF. The CDR3, as DNA: TGTGCCAGCAGCCCCAGCAAGGCGCGGGAGACCCAGTACTTC.

This clonotype came up many times. The chain couples TRBV4-2 to TRBJ1-4; D is perhaps TRBD1 (5 bases). The CDR3 length is 16 residues. The germline gives CDR1 LGHNA, CDR2 YNFKEQ. Trimming cost V 3 bases and J 0 bases, with 11 bases left between them. Here the CDR3 DNA reads TGTGCCAGCAGCCAGGAAACGACAGCAACTAATGAAAAACTGTTTTTT. It encodes CASSQETTATNEKLFF.